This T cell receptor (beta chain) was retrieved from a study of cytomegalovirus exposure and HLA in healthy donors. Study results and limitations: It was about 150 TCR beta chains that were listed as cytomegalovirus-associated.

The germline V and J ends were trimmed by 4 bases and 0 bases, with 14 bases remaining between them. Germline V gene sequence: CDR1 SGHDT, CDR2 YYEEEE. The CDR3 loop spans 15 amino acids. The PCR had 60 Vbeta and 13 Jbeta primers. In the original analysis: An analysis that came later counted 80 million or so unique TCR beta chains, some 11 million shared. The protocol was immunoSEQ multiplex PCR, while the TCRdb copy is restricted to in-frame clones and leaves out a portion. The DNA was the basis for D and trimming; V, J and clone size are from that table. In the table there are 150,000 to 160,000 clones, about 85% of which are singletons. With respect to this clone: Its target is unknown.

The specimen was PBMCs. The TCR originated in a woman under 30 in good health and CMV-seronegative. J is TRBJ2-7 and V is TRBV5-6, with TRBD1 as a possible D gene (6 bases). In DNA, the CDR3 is TGTGCCAGCAGCCGCCAGGACAGAATCTCCTACGAGCAGTACTTC. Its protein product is CASSRQDRISYEQYF.